The T cell receptor (beta chain) described here comes from a study of Graves' ophthalmopathy and Graves' hyperthyroidism. Overall study context: Peripheral blood (taken before any treatment) was collected at initial diagnosis.

PBMCs were density-gradient isolated from around 9.2 ml fresh blood. The CDR3 loop spans 15 amino acids. Trimming left V 2 bases short and J 4 bases short, with 14 bases between. Germline CDR1 MNHEY, CDR2 SVGAGI. RNA served as the template for amplifying TCR beta CDR3 regions. Second-round multiplex PCR followed a first-round RT-PCR using HTBI primers. TCRdb re-analysed the multiplex PCR reads in MiXCR, keeping a single row per CDR3 protein. The data show 200,000 to 250,000 distinct CDR3 sequences, 29% seen once. This sequence joins TRBV6-5 and TRBJ1-1, with D possibly matching TRBD1 (5 bases). The TCR was taken from a man aged 45 to 65 with Graves' ophthalmopathy. What was sequenced was peripheral blood. The CDR3 sequence is CASSYVGTSSTEAFF. The CDR3 coding sequence is TGTGCCAGCAGTTACGTCGGGACCTCGAGCACTGAAGCTTTCTTT.